This passage covers 3 T cell receptor beta chains from one sample sequenced in a study of cytomegalovirus exposure and HLA in healthy donors. The PCR ran on 60 Vbeta and 13 Jbeta primers. TCRdb's copy holds only in-frame clones and misses some; the assay was immunoSEQ multiplex PCR. The table lists roughly 180,000 clones, around 75% of them singletons. The specimen was PBMCs. These receptor sequences come from a female donor in good health and CMV-seronegative.

The chain links TRBV19 to TRBJ1-6; the match to TRBD1 covers 7 bases. The CDR3 runs to 16 residues. V gave up 1 base and J gave up 6 bases; unmatched junction bases: 6. Germline values: CDR1 LNHDA, CDR2 SQIVND (reference sequence). In DNA form, the CDR3 reads TGTGCCAGTAGTATAGCGCCGACAGGGACTAATTCACCCCTCCACTTT. This gives the protein CASSIAPTGTNSPLHF. The full variable domain, completed using reference TRBV19 and TRBJ1-6, is DGGITQSPKYLFRKEGQNVTLSCEQNLNHDAMYWYRQDPGQGLRLIYYSQIVNDFQKGDIAEGYSVSREKKESFPLTVTSAQKNPTAFYLCASSIAPTGTNSPLHFGNGTRLTVT.

This clone has a handful of counts. This chain joins TRBV30 and TRBJ1-5; 9 nucleotides match TRBD1. There are 15 residues in the CDR3. Germline lookup yields CDR1 GTSNPN and CDR2 SVGIG (reference sequence). V shed 4 bases, J shed 7 bases, and the junction held 11 bases outside the gene matches. As DNA, the CDR3 is TGTGCCTGGACCCCTCAGACAGGGGGAGGACAGCCCCAGCATTTT. This encodes CAWTPQTGGGQPQHF.

V is TRBV5-6 and J is TRBJ1-1; TRBD1 might be the D (5 bases). Trimming stripped 0 bases from V and 8 bases from J, with 11 bases between. The V gene's germline CDR1 is SGHDT and CDR2 YYEEEE. The CDR3 has 13 residues. The CDR3 loop is CASSLGPGREAFF. As DNA, the CDR3 is TGTGCCAGCAGCTTGGGGCCAGGGCGCGAAGCTTTCTTT.